The clone carrying this T cell receptor (beta chain) was recorded only once. What it recognizes is unknown. This CDR3 is built from 13 residues. The V end was cut by 1 base, the J end by 7 bases, with 10 bases between. Germline V gene lookup returns CDR1 SGHTA and CDR2 FQGNSA. The data originate from a study of T cells in localized non-small cell lung cancer. The repertoire was sequenced with immunoSEQ multiplex PCR; TCRdb's copy has only in-frame clones and lacks some. The profile covers 65,000 or so clones, with roughly 80% appearing a single time and around 4.6% taken by the ten largest. Study-level results: Median detection of top 100 tumor clones in adjacent lung was over 45 clones. Sequencing was restricted to one tumor region; therefore, heterogeneity remains possible. Uninvolved adjacent lung showed the highest T cell clonality, exceeding tumor. Increased T cell density in blood showed an association with longer overall survival.

The material was PBMCs, obtained before any cancer treatment. The sequence came from a man between 40 and 70 years old with stage II lung adenocarcinoma. The rearrangement uses TRBV7-2 and TRBJ1-1; D unclear. This CDR3 reads CASSLGVGNEAFF. The CDR3 nucleotides are TGTGCCAGCAGCTTAGGGGTTGGCAATGAAGCTTTCTTT.